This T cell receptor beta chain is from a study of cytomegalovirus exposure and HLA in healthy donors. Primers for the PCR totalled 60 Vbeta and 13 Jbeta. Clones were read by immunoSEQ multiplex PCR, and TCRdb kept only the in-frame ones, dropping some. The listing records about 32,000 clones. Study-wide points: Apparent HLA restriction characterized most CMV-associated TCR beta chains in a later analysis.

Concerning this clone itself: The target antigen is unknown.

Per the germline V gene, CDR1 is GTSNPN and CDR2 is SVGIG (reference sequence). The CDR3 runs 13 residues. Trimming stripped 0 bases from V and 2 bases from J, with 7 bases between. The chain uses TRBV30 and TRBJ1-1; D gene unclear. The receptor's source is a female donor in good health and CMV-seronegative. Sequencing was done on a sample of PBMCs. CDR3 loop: CAWSVLYNTEAFF. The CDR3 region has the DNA TGTGCCTGGAGTGTACTTTATAACACTGAAGCTTTCTTT.